The 20 T cell receptor beta chains below come from one sample, sequenced in a study of control samples from healthy donors and cancer patients. Profiling relied on immunoSEQ multiplex PCR, and the TCRdb table lists in-frame clones only, not all of them. The table shows over 100,000 clones, with around 88% occurring only once. The source material was blood. The receptors stem from a woman aged 50 to 65 in good health.

J is TRBJ1-2 and V is TRBV21-1. TRBV21-1 is a recognized pseudogene. The CDR3 spans 14 residues. The CDR3 bases are TGTGCCAGCACCTGTGGGGAGGTCAACTATGGCTACACCTTC. It specifies CASTCGEVNYGYTF.

The chain links TRBV21-1 to TRBJ2-1; the tabulated D call, TRBD2, remains unverified against the DNA. TRBV21-1 is reported as a pseudogene. The CDR3 has 18 residues. The CDR3 nucleotides read TGTGCCAGCAAGGGCCTCTCCCCCGCAGGGACTAGTAGGCATGAGCAGTTCTTC. This gives the protein CASKGLSPAGTSRHEQFF.

V and J are TRBV3-1 (or the pseudogene TRBV3-2) and TRBJ1-1; D possibly corresponds to TRBD1 (5 bases). The CDR3 consists of 15 residues. In germline, CDR1 is LGHDT, CDR2 YNNKEL (reference sequence). The V gene lost 1 base and the J gene lost 4 bases, with 13 bases spanning the gap. In DNA, the CDR3 is TGTGCCAGCAGCCAAGGTTTGGGGGTGGGCACTGAAGCTTTCTTT. Amino acids: CASSQGLGVGTEAFF.

This chain uses TRBV5-1 with TRBJ2-3, with 14 bases lining up with TRBD2. Germline-derived CDR1 and CDR2 are SGHRS and YFSETQ. This CDR3 has 17 residues. The V gene end was trimmed by 2 bases and the J gene end by 6 bases; junction bases not matched to a gene: 8. The CDR3 nucleotides are TGCGCCAGCAGCTTTTATGCGGGACTAGCGGGAGCCGATACGCAGTATTTT. Translated, it gives CASSFYAGLAGADTQYF.

The gene calls are TRBV3-1 (or the pseudogene TRBV3-2) and TRBJ2-7, with 8 bases matching TRBD2. Trimming removed 4 bases from V and 7 bases from J; junction bases left unmatched: 15. Germline lookup yields CDR1 LGHDT and CDR2 YNNKEL (reference sequence). The CDR3 is 16 amino acids. The CDR3 reads CASSPWGGGTSREQYF. The CDR3 bases are TGTGCCAGCAGCCCCTGGGGCGGGGGGACCTCTAGGGAGCAGTACTTC.

The chain joins TRBV5-1 to TRBJ1-4; D call uncertain. CDR1 SGHRS and CDR2 YFSETQ come from the germline V gene. The length of the CDR3 is 14 residues. V dropped 0 bases and J dropped 2 bases, with 5 bases sitting between them. The CDR3 coding sequence is TGCGCCAGCAGCTTGGATACGACTAATGAAAAACTGTTTTTT. Translated: CASSLDTTNEKLFF.

The chain recombines TRBV7-9 with TRBJ2-1; D unclear. Trimming took off 3 bases at V and 4 bases at J, with 16 bases between the two ends. The CDR3 contains 16 residues. Per the germline V gene, CDR1 is SEHNR and CDR2 is FQNEAQ (reference sequence). CDR3 in DNA: TGTGCCAGCAGCTTCCCCCGGCGAGATATTTACAATGAGCAGTTCTTC. Encoded protein: CASSFPRRDIYNEQFF.

The V and J genes are TRBV19 and TRBJ1-2, with 7 bases matching TRBD1. The V segment lost 11 bases and the J segment 3 bases; nucleotides outside the gene matches: 9. The CDR3 contains 13 residues. Germline loops: CDR1 LNHDA, CDR2 SQIVND (reference sequence). CDR3 coding DNA: TGTGCCGTTACCCAAGACAGGGACTATGGCTACACCTTC. Protein: CAVTQDRDYGYTF.

The V and J genes are TRBV7-9 and TRBJ1-2; D is unclear. CDR1 is SEHNR and CDR2 is FQNEAQ in the germline V gene (reference sequence). This CDR3 has 15 residues. V was cut by 2 bases and J by 0 bases, with 10 bases left in between. DNA for the CDR3: TGTGCCAGCAGCTTATTACAGATATCTAACTATGGCTACACCTTC. Its protein is CASSLLQISNYGYTF.

The rearrangement links TRBV2 to TRBJ2-7; 7 bases agree with TRBD1. Per germline, CDR1 SNHLY and CDR2 FYNNEI. This CDR3 is 14 amino acids long. After removal of 6 bases from V and 4 bases from J, the junction contained 9 bases not matched to a gene. CDR3 protein: CASRQGNSAYEQYF. Written as DNA, the CDR3 is TGTGCCAGCAGACAGGGGAACTCGGCTTACGAGCAGTACTTC.

J is TRBJ2-3 and V is TRBV3-1 (or the pseudogene TRBV3-2), with D possibly TRBD2 on 5 matching bases. Germline CDR1 LGHDT, CDR2 YNNKEL (reference sequence). The CDR3 length is 14 residues. V dropped 0 bases and J dropped 5 bases, with 9 bases sitting between them. The CDR3 here is CASSQDSDRDTQYF. CDR3 sequence (DNA): TGTGCCAGCAGCCAAGATAGCGATCGAGATACGCAGTATTTT.

The V gene is TRBV7-2, the J gene TRBJ2-1, with 8 bases matching TRBD1. The CDR3 is 16 residues long. The germline gives CDR1 SGHTA, CDR2 FQGNSA. With V trimmed by 4 bases and J by 4 bases, 9 bases remained unmatched. In DNA, the CDR3 is TGTGCCAGCAGCTCCCTCGGGACAGGTCAATACAATGAGCAGTTCTTC. As protein: CASSSLGTGQYNEQFF.

The chain employs TRBV27 and TRBJ2-2; D remains ambiguous. V lost 0 bases and J lost 7, with 15 bases in between. Germline CDR1 MNHEY, CDR2 SMNVEV (reference sequence). CDR3 length equals 16 residues. CDR3 sequence reads: CASSLSSANGFGELFF. The CDR3 DNA reads as TGTGCCAGCAGTTTATCGTCGGCCAACGGATTCGGGGAGCTGTTTTTT.

The genes are TRBV25-1 and TRBJ1-3; 7 nucleotides align to TRBD1. The ends lost 3 bases at V and 0 bases at J; junction bases unmatched: 2. Germline V gene lookup returns CDR1 MGHDK and CDR2 SYGVNS. The CDR3 runs to 15 residues. CDR3 nucleotide sequence: TGTGCCAGCAGTGAGGGACAGAGCTCTGGAAACACCATATATTTT. This gives the protein CASSEGQSSGNTIYF.

The gene calls are TRBV19 and TRBJ2-7; D remains ambiguous. The length of the CDR3 is 12 residues. Germline assignment: CDR1 LNHDA and CDR2 SQIVND (reference sequence). Trimming took 3 bases from V and 3 from J, leaving 6 bases between them. The CDR3 nucleotides read TGTGCCAGTAGTATGACCGGCTACGAGCAGTACTTC. It translates to CASSMTGYEQYF.

This chain uses TRBV19 with TRBJ2-3, with D perhaps assigned TRBD1 or TRBD2 (5 bases each). Germline-derived CDR1 and CDR2 are LNHDA and SQIVND (reference sequence). The CDR3 runs to 13 residues. V lost 4 bases to trimming and J lost 5 bases, with 10 bases between them. In DNA form, the CDR3 reads TGTGCCAGTAGTACGGGACGGGGAGATACGCAGTATTTT. Encoded protein: CASSTGRGDTQYF.

V is TRBV5-4 and J is TRBJ2-7; D is undetermined. Germline values: CDR1 SGHNT, CDR2 YYREEE (reference sequence). Trimming left V 1 base short and J 4 bases short, with 12 bases between. The CDR3 contains 14 residues. CDR3 sequence: CASSLYSPPYEQYF. The CDR3, as DNA: TGTGCCAGCAGCTTGTACTCCCCACCGTACGAGCAGTACTTC. Supplemented by reference TRBV5-4 and TRBJ2-7, the full variable domain reads ETGVTQSPTHLIKTRGQQVTLRCSSQSGHNTVSWYQQALGQGPQFIFQYYREEENGRGNFPPRFSGLQFPNYSSELNVNALELDDSALYLCASSLYSPPYEQYFGPGTRLTVT.

The chain joins TRBV19 to TRBJ1-1; the match to TRBD1 covers 7 bases. CDR1 LNHDA and CDR2 SQIVND come from the germline V gene (reference sequence). There are 15 residues in the CDR3. The V and J ends lost 6 bases and 1 base, in that order; junction bases with no gene match: 8. The CDR3 DNA sequence: TGTGCCAGTAGCACCAGACAGGGAACGAACACTGAAGCTTTCTTT. Translated, it gives CASSTRQGTNTEAFF.

This chain links TRBV7-3 with TRBJ1-1; 8 bases agree with TRBD1. V shed 5 bases, J shed 4 bases, and the junction held 6 bases outside the gene matches. This CDR3 spans 14 amino acids. CDR1 SGHTA and CDR2 FQGTGA come from the germline V gene. The CDR3 DNA sequence: TGTGCCAGCAGCCCCCGACAGGGGACCACTGAAGCTTTCTTT. Encoded protein: CASSPRQGTTEAFF.

V is TRBV5-6 and J is TRBJ1-1, with a tentative D call TRBD1 (5 bases). Germline CDR1 and CDR2: SGHDT and YYEEEE. CDR3 length equals 14 residues. V was pared by 0 bases and J by 4 bases, with 10 bases between. Written as DNA, the CDR3 is TGTGCCAGCAGCTTGGCGGTAGGGGCCACTGAAGCTTTCTTT. It yields the protein CASSLAVGATEAFF.